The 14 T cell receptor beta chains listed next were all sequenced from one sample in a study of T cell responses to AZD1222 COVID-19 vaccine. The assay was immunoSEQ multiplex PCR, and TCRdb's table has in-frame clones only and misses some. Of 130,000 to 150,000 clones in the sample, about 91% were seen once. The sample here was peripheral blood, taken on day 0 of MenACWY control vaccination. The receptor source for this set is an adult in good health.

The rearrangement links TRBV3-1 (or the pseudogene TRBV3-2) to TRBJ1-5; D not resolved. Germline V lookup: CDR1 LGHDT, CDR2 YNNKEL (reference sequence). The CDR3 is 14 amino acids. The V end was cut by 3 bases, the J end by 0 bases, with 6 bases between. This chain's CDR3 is CASSQADSNQPQHF. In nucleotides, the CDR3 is TGTGCCAGCAGCCAGGCAGATAGCAATCAGCCCCAGCATTTT.

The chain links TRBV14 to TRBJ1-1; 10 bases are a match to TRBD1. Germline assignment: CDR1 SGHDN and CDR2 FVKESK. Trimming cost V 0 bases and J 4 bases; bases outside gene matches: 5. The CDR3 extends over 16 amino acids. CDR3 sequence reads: CASSQDWTGGFTEAFF. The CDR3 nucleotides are TGTGCCAGCAGCCAAGACTGGACAGGGGGGTTCACTGAAGCTTTCTTT.

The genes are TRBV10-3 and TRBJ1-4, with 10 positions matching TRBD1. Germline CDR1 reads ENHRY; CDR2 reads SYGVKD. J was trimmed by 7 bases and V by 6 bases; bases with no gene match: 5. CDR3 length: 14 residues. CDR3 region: CAISEGDRGEKLFF. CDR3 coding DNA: TGTGCCATCAGCGAGGGGGACAGGGGTGAAAAACTGTTTTTT.

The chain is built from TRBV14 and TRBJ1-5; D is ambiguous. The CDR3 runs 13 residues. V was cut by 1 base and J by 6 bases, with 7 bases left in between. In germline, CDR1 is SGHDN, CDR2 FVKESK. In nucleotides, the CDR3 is TGTGCCAGCAGCCAAGGAGAAGGTCAGCCCCAGCATTTT. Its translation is CASSQGEGQPQHF. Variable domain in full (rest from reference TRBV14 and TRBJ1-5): EAGVTQFPSHSVIEKGQTVTLRCDPISGHDNLYWYRRVMGKEIKFLLHFVKESKQDESGMPNNRFLAERTGGTYSTLKVQPAELEDSGVYFCASSQGEGQPQHFGDGTRLSIL.

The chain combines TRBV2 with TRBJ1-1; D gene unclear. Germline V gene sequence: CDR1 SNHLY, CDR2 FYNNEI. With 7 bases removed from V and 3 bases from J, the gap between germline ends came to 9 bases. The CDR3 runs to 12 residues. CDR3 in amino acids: CASKTHDTEAFF. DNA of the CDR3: TGTGCCAGCAAAACACACGACACTGAAGCTTTCTTT.

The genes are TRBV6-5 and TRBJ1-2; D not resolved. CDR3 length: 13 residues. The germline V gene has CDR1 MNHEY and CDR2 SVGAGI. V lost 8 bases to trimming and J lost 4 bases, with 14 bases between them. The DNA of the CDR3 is TGTGCCAGCTTGTCGGGGAATCCCTATGGCTACACCTTC. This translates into CASLSGNPYGYTF.

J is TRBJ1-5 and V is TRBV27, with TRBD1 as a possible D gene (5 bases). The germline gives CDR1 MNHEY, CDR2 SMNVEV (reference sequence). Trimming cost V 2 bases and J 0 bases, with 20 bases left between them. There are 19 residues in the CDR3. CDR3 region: CASSLRKGDPENSNQPQHF. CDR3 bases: TGTGCCAGCAGTTTAAGAAAAGGGGACCCTGAGAATAGCAATCAGCCCCAGCATTTT.

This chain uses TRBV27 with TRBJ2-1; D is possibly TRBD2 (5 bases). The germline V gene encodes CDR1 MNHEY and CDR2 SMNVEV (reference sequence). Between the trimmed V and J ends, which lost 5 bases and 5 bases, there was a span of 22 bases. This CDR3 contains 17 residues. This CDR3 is CASSLLDPLGSNNEQFF. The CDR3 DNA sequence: TGTGCCAGCAGTCTTCTAGATCCCTTAGGGAGTAACAATGAGCAGTTCTTC.

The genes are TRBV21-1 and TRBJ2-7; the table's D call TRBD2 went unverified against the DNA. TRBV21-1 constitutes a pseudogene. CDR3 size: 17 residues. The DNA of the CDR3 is TGTGCCAGCAGAGTCGTCGTGGGTGGGCTAGCGGGCGACGAGCAGTACTTC. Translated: CASRVVVGGLAGDEQYF.

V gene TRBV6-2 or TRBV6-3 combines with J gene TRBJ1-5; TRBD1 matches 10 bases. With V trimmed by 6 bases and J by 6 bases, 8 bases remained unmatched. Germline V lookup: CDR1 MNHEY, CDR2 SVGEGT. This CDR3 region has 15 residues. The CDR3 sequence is CASSRDRGPSQPQHF. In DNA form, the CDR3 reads TGTGCCAGCAGCCGAGACAGGGGGCCCAGTCAGCCCCAGCATTTT.

The CDR3 protein is CASSNTGELFF. CDR3 nucleotides: TGTGCCAGTAGTAACACCGGGGAGCTGTTTTTT. The V gene is TRBV19, the J gene TRBJ2-2; D is ambiguous. The CDR3 extends over 11 amino acids. V gave up 4 bases and J gave up 3 bases, with 0 bases separating them. CDR1 is LNHDA, CDR2 SQIVND, per germline (reference sequence). Looking up the rest from reference TRBV19 and TRBJ2-2 gives the full variable domain: DGGITQSPKYLFRKEGQNVTLSCEQNLNHDAMYWYRQDPGQGLRLIYYSQIVNDFQKGDIAEGYSVSREKKESFPLTVTSAQKNPTAFYLCASSNTGELFFGEGSRLTVL.

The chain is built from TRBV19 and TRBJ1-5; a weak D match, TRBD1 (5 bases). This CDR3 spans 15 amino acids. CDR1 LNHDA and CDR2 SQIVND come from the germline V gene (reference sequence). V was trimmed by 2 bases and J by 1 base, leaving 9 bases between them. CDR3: CASSIRGTSNQPQHF. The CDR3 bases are TGTGCCAGTAGTATAAGAGGGACCAGCAATCAGCCCCAGCATTTT.

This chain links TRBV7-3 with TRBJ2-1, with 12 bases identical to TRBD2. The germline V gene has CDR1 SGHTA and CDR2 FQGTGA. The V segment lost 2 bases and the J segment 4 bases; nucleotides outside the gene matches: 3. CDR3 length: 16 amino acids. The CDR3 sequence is CASSLLGLAGYNEQFF. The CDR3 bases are TGTGCCAGCAGCTTACTGGGACTAGCGGGTTACAATGAGCAGTTCTTC.

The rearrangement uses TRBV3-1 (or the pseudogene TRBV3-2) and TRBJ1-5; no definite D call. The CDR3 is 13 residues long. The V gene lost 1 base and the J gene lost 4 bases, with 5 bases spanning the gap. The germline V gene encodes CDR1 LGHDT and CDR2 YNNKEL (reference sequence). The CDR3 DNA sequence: TGTGCCAGCAGCCAAGCGATAAATCAGCCCCAGCATTTT. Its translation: CASSQAINQPQHF.